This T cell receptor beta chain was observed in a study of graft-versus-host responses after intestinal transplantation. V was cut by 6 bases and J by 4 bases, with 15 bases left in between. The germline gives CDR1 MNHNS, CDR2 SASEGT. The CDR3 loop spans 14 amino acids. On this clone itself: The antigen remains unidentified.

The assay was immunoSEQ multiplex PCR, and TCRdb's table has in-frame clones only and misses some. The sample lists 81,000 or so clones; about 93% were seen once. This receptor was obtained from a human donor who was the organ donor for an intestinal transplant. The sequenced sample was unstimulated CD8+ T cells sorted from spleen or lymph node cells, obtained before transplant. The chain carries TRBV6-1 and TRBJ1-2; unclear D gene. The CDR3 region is CASSGWRRSYGYTF. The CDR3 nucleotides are TGTGCCAGCAGCGGATGGCGACGGAGCTATGGCTACACCTTC.